The 9 T cell receptor beta chains given below trace back to one sample, sequenced in a study of blood T cell repertoires in COVID-19. Sequenced by immunoSEQ multiplex PCR; TCRdb stores in-frame clones only, minus some. The table includes about 67,000 clones, approximately 88% detected once. The sample taken for sequencing was peripheral blood. Receptors originate from a woman of 80 years or more with acute or convalescent COVID-19.

This clone appeared once. V and J are TRBV6-5 and TRBJ2-3; D unclear. Per germline, CDR1 MNHEY and CDR2 SVGAGI. V lost 4 bases and J lost 2, with 10 bases in between. This CDR3 spans 14 amino acids. The CDR3 DNA is TGTGCCAGCAGTTCAGTTTTTTTCACAGATACGCAGTATTTT. Protein product: CASSSVFFTDTQYF.

The gene calls are TRBV3-1 (or the pseudogene TRBV3-2) and TRBJ1-6; no firm D call. The V gene lost 5 bases and the J gene lost 10 bases, with 18 bases spanning the gap. The CDR3 has 15 amino acids. Germline values: CDR1 LGHDT, CDR2 YNNKEL (reference sequence). The CDR3 DNA reads as TGTGCCAGCAGCTACGACCCCCCAACGCGGTCACCCCTCCACTTT. The encoded protein is CASSYDPPTRSPLHF.

The chain uses TRBV20-1 and TRBJ2-5; 13 positions agree with TRBD2. CDR3 length: 16 residues. The germline CDR1 and CDR2 sequences are DFQATT and SNEGSKA (reference sequence). Unmatched junction bases numbered 14, after V lost 3 bases and J lost 10 bases. CDR3 amino acids: CSASRLAGGPEEDQYF. DNA for the CDR3: TGCAGTGCTAGTCGACTAGCGGGGGGCCCGGAAGAGGACCAGTACTTC.

The CDR3 protein is CSVLRGETQYF. As DNA, the CDR3 is TGCAGCGTTCTGAGAGGCGAGACCCAGTACTTC. The genes are TRBV29-1 and TRBJ2-5; D not resolved. The CDR3 covers 11 residues. Germline CDR1 is SQVTM and CDR2 is ANQGSEA. Between the trimmed V and J ends, which lost 5 bases and 5 bases, there was a span of 9 bases.

The chain has TRBV4-1 and TRBJ2-7; possible D gene TRBD1, 6 bases. V lost 1 base and J lost 5, with 21 bases in between. The CDR3 is 17 residues long. Germline values: CDR1 MGHRA, CDR2 YSYEKL. The CDR3 reads CASSQGGSRTVRDEQYF. For the CDR3, the DNA is TGCGCCAGCAGCCAAGGAGGGTCTAGGACAGTCCGAGACGAGCAGTACTTC.

The rearrangement joins TRBV7-9 to TRBJ1-6; perhaps TRBD1 as D (5 bases). CDR3 length equals 15 residues. CDR1 and CDR2 from the germline V gene are SEHNR and FQNEAQ (reference sequence). V dropped 6 bases and J dropped 6 bases, with 15 bases sitting between them. CDR3 in amino acids: CASRNDLDSNSPLHF. The CDR3 nucleotides read TGTGCCAGCAGGAACGACCTCGACAGTAATTCACCCCTCCACTTT.

The chain links TRBV5-1 to TRBJ1-4; D not certain. The CDR3 is made up of 15 amino acids. Trimming shortened V by 2 bases and J by 0 bases, and 8 bases separated the two germline ends. Germline V gives CDR1 SGHRS, CDR2 YFSETQ. The CDR3 sequence is CASSLASPTNEKLFF. The CDR3 nucleotides are TGCGCCAGCAGCTTAGCAAGCCCAACTAATGAAAAACTGTTTTTT.

The V call is TRBV7-2, the J call TRBJ2-2, with 8 nucleotides matching TRBD2. CDR1 is SGHTA, CDR2 FQGNSA, per germline. Trimming removed 5 bases from V and 4 bases from J; junction bases left unmatched: 6. This CDR3 comprises 15 residues. CDR3 sequence: CASSRRGGITGELFF. The DNA of the CDR3 is TGTGCCAGCAGCAGGCGCGGGGGGATCACCGGGGAGCTGTTTTTT.

This clone was seen a single time. The chain is built from TRBV28 and TRBJ1-1; the D is unclear. V lost 4 bases, J lost 6 bases, and 12 bases lay in between. Germline lookup yields CDR1 MDHEN and CDR2 SYDVKM. The CDR3 is 13 amino acids. The CDR3 sequence: CASSSPGRPEAFF. As DNA, the CDR3 is TGTGCCAGCAGTTCCCCCGGGAGGCCTGAAGCTTTCTTT.